The rows below give T cell receptor beta chains drawn from one sample of a study of T cell responses to AZD1222 COVID-19 vaccine. Profiled with immunoSEQ multiplex PCR; TCRdb holds only in-frame clones, not every one. The sample consists of over 50,000 clones, around 85% of them appearing once. This sample comprised peripheral blood, obtained 28 days after the second AZD1222 dose. The receptor set was obtained from an adult who received the AZD1222 COVID-19 vaccine. Both conserved end residues are part of each CDR3. Fields, in order: D gene, V gene, J gene, clone size, CDR3 protein, CDR3 DNA. D genes are given only for firm matches. The size entry is marked missing in some rows and otherwise reads once, few, many or a size class.

.	TRBV6-2/TRBV6-3	TRBJ2-1	.	CASSYRRPDEQFF	TGTGCCAGCAGTTACCGCCGGCCGGATGAGCAGTTCTTC
TRBD1	TRBV28	TRBJ1-5	once	CASSSRRDRGFRAQHF	TGTGCCAGCAGTTCCCGCCGGGACAGGGGATTTAGGGCCCAGCATTTT
.	TRBV28	TRBJ2-5	.	CASSLKPSRETQYF	TGTGCCAGCAGTTTAAAACCGAGCCGGGAGACCCAGTACTTC
TRBD2	TRBV7-9	TRBJ2-1	.	CASSPASGSMNEQFF	TGTGCCAGCAGCCCCGCTAGCGGGAGTATGAATGAGCAGTTCTTC
TRBD2	TRBV27	TRBJ2-1	.	CASSSGTSGDNEQFF	TGTGCCAGCAGTTCTGGGACTAGCGGGGACAATGAGCAGTTCTTC
.	TRBV13	TRBJ2-3	.	CASSLTQGSTDTQYF	TGTGCCAGCAGCTTGACCCAAGGGAGCACAGATACGCAGTATTTT
TRBD2	TRBV7-2	TRBJ2-3	.	CASSLDGGSTDTQYF	TGTGCCAGCAGCTTAGACGGGGGGAGCACAGATACGCAGTATTTT
TRBD1	TRBV28	TRBJ1-1	.	CASSFGTGVGTEAFF	TGTGCCAGCAGTTTCGGGACAGGGGTCGGGACTGAAGCTTTCTTT
.	TRBV29-1	TRBJ2-7	.	CSVVSTHRSQVASTLYEQYF	TGCAGCGTTGTCTCGACTCACCGGTCTCAAGTGGCTAGTACTCTCTACGAGCAGTACTTC
.	TRBV6-5	TRBJ1-1	.	CASSYKGGNTEAFF	TGTGCCAGCAGTTACAAAGGCGGGAACACTGAAGCTTTCTTT
TRBD1	TRBV7-7	TRBJ2-7	.	CASSFGQGDEQYF	TGTGCCAGCAGCTTCGGACAGGGCGACGAGCAGTACTTC
TRBD1	TRBV24-1	TRBJ1-5	.	CATSDPRGTENQPQHF	TGTGCCACCAGTGATCCCAGGGGGACTGAGAATCAGCCCCAGCATTTT
.	TRBV6-5	TRBJ1-3	.	CASSSPGRGNTIYF	TGTGCCAGCAGTTCTCCGGGACGAGGAAACACCATATATTTT